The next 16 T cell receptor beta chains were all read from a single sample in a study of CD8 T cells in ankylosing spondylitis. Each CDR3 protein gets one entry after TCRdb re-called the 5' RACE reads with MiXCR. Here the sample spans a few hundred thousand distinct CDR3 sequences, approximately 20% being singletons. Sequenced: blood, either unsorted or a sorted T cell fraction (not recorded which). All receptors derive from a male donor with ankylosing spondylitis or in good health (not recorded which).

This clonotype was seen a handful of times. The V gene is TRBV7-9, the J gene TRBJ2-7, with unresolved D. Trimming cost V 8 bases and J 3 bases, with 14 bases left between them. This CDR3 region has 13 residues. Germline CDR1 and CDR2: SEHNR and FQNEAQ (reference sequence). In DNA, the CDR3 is TGTGCCAGCGTGTCCCCGAGTTTCTACGAGCAGTACTTC. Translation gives CASVSPSFYEQYF. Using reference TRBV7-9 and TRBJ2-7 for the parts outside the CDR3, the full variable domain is DTGVSQNPRHKITKRGQNVTFRCDPISEHNRLYWYRQTLGQGPEFLTYFQNEAQLEKSRLLSDRFSAERPKGSFSTLEIQRTEQGDSAMYLCASVSPSFYEQYFGPGTRLTVT.

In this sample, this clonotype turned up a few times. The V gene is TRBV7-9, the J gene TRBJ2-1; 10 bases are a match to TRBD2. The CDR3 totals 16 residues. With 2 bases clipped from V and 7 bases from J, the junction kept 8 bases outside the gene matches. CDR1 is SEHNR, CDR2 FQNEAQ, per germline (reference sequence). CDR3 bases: TGTGCCAGCAGCTTAACCCTAGCGGGAGAACCGAATGAGCAGTTCTTC. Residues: CASSLTLAGEPNEQFF.

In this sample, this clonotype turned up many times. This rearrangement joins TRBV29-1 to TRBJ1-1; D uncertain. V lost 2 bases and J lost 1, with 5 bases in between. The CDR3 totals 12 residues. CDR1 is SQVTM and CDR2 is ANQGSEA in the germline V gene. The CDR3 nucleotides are TGCAGCGTTGAACACTCGAACACTGAAGCTTTCTTT. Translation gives CSVEHSNTEAFF. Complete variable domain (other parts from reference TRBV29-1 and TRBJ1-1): SAVISQKPSRDICQRGTSLTIQCQVDSQVTMMFWYRQQPGQSLTLIATANQGSEATYESGFVIDKFPISRPNLTFSTLTVSNMSPEDSSIYLCSVEHSNTEAFFGQGTRLTVV.

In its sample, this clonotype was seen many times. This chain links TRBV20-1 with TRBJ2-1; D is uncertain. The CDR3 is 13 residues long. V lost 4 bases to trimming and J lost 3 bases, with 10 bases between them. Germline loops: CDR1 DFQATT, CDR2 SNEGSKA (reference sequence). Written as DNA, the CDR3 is TGCAGTGCTAAGCCGAAAAACTACAATGAGCAGTTCTTC. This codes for CSAKPKNYNEQFF.

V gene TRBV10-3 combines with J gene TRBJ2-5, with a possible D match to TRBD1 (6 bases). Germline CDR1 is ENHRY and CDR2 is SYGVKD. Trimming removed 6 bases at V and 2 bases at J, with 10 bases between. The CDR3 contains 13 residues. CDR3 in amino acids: CAISGDTQETQYF. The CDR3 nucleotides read TGTGCCATCAGCGGGGACACACAAGAGACCCAGTACTTC.

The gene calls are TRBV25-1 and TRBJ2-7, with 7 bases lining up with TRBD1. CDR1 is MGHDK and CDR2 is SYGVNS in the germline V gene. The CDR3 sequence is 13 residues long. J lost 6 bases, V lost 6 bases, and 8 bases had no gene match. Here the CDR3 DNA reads TGTGCCAGCAGCGCCGGCACAGGGGTCGAGCAGTACTTC. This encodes CASSAGTGVEQYF.

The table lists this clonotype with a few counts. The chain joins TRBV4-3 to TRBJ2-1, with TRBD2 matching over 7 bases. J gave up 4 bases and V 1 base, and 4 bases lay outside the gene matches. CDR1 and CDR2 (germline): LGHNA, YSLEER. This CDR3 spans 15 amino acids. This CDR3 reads CASSQGDSGYNEQFF. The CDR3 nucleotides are TGCGCCAGCAGCCAAGGTGATAGCGGGTACAATGAGCAGTTCTTC.

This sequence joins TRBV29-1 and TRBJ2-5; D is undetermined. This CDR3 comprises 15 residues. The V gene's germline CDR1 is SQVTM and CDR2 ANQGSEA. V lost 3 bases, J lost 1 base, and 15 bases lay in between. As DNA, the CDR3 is TGCAGCGTTGAGGGCGACACCAAAAGCCAAGAGACCCAGTACTTC. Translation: CSVEGDTKSQETQYF.

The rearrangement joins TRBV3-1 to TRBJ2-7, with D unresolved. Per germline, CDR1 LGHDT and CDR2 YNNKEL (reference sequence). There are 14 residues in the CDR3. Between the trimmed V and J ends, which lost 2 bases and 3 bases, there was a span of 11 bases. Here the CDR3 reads CASSQLPDRYEQYF. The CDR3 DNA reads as TGTGCCAGCAGCCAACTTCCAGACCGCTACGAGCAGTACTTC.

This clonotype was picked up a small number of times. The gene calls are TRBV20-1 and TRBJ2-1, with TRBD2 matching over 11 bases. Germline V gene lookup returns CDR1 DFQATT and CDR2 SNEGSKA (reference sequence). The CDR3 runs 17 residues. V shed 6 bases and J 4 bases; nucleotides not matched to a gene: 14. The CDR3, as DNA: TGCAGTGCCGGACCGGGACTAGCGGTTAGTCCATACAATGAGCAGTTCTTC. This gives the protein CSAGPGLAVSPYNEQFF.

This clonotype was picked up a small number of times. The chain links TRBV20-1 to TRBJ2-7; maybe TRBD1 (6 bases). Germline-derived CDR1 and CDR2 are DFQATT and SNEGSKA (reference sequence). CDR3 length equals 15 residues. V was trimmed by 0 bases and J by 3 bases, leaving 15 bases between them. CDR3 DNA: TGCAGTGCTAGAGATGGGAAGGGGGTGGACTACGAGCAGTACTTC. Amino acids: CSARDGKGVDYEQYF.

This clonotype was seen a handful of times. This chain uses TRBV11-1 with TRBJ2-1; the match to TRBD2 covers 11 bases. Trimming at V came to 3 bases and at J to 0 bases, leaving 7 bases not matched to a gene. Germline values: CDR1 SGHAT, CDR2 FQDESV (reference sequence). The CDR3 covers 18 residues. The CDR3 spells CASSFTSGSPSSYNEQFF. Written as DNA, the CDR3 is TGTGCCAGCAGCTTTACTAGCGGGAGCCCTAGCTCCTACAATGAGCAGTTCTTC.

As DNA, the CDR3 is TGTGCCAGCAGCTCTGGGGAGAATAGCGGAGAGACCCAGTACTTC. It translates to CASSSGENSGETQYF. The chain employs TRBV11-2 and TRBJ2-5, with D tentatively TRBD2 (6 bases). CDR3 size: 15 residues. Germline CDR1 reads SGHAT; CDR2 reads FQNNGV. V was shortened by 4 bases and J by 4 bases, with 16 bases between the two germline ends.

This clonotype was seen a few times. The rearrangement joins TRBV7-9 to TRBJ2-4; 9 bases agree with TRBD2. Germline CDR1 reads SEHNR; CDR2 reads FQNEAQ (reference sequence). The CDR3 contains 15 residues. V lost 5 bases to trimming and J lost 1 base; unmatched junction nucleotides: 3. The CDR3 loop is CASSRGLAAKNIQYF. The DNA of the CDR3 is TGTGCCAGCAGCCGAGGACTAGCGGCCAAAAACATTCAGTACTTC. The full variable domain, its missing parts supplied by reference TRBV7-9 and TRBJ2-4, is DTGVSQNPRHKITKRGQNVTFRCDPISEHNRLYWYRQTLGQGPEFLTYFQNEAQLEKSRLLSDRFSAERPKGSFSTLEIQRTEQGDSAMYLCASSRGLAAKNIQYFGAGTRLSVL.

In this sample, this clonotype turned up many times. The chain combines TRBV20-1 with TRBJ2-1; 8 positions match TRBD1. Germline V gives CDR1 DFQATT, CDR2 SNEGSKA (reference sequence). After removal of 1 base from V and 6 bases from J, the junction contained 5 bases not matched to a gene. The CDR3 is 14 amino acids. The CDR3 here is CSARVGQARNEQFF. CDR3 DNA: TGCAGTGCTAGAGTGGGACAGGCGCGCAATGAGCAGTTCTTC.

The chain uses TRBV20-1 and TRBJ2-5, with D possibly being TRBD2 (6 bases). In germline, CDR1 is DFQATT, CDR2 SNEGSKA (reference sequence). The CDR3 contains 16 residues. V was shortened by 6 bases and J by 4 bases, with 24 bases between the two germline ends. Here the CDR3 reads CSASWVGSLVGETQYF. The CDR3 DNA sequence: TGCAGTGCGAGTTGGGTCGGGAGTTTGGTCGGAGAGACCCAGTACTTC.